Included here is one T cell receptor beta chain sequence, with context. Its antigen is unknown. Culture proceeded for about ten days, and CD4+ T cells were then isolated. Every participant took two doses of the BNT162b2 or mRNA-1273 vaccine. Measured with immunoSEQ multiplex PCR; TCRdb has only the in-frame clones, and not every one. The data contain 66,000 or so clones, about 74% of them seen just once; the ten biggest clones take up about 2.3%. The CDR3 sequence is 14 residues long. The germline V gene encodes CDR1 ENHRY and CDR2 SYGVKD. V shed 6 bases, J shed 7 bases, and the junction held 3 bases outside the gene matches. The data are from a study of vaccination effects on CD4 cells after COVID-19. Study details: A density of more than 1.5 million PBMC per well was used; these cells were cultured with about 10 IU/ml IL-2 and approximately 10 ug/ml peptides. General study findings and limits: Healthy vaccinees' vaccine-induced clones included only 1 of 255 cross-reacting with common cold coronaviruses.

The specimen was CD4+ T cells from PBMCs cultured without peptide, collected after COVID-19 vaccination. The TCR sequence derives from a human donor who received a COVID-19 vaccine. The J gene is TRBJ2-5, the V gene TRBV10-3; 15 bases fit TRBD2. In nucleotides, the CDR3 is TGTGCCATCAGCCCGGGACTAGCGGGGGGGACCCAGTACTTC. It codes for CAISPGLAGGTQYF.